This T cell receptor beta chain was retrieved from a study of cytomegalovirus exposure and HLA in healthy donors. Note on this clone: The antigen is not known.

The CDR3 sequence is 15 residues long. Looked up from germline, CDR1 is KGHSH and CDR2 is LQKENI. V lost 1 base and J lost 6; bases outside the gene matches: 8. PCR employed 60 Vbeta and 13 Jbeta primers. Generated by immunoSEQ multiplex PCR, the TCRdb table keeps only in-frame clones and is missing some. The table has 60,000 to 65,000 clones, roughly 70% seen once. Study-level results: By a later analysis, the bulk of CMV-associated TCR beta chains appeared HLA-restricted.

The chain links TRBV18 to TRBJ2-7, with 8 bases lining up with TRBD1. Sequenced sample: PBMCs. The source of this sequence is a man aged 50-59 years in good health and CMV-seropositive. The DNA for the CDR3 is TGTGCCAGCTCACCACGACAGGGGATGGAAGGCGAGCAGTACTTC. Its protein is CASSPRQGMEGEQYF.